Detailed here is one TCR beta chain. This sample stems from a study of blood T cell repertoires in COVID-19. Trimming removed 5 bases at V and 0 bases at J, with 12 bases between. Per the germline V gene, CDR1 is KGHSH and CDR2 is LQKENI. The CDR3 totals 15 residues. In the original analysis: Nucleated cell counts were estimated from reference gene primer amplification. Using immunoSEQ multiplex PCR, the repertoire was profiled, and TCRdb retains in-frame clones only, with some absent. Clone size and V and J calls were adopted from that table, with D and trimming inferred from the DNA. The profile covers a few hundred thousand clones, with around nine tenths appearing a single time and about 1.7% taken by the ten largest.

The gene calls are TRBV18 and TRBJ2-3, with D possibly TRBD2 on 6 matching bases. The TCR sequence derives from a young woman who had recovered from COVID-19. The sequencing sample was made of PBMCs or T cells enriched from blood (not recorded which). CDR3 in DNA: TGTGCCAGCTCAAAACCGGGAGCTAGCACAGATACGCAGTATTTT. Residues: CASSKPGASTDTQYF. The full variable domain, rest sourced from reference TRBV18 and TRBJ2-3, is NAGVMQNPRHLVRRRGQEARLRCSPMKGHSHVYWYRQLPEEGLKFMVYLQKENIIDESGMPKERFSAEFPKEGPSILRIQQVVRGDSAAYFCASSKPGASTDTQYFGPGTRLTVL.